This T cell receptor beta chain comes out of a study of T cells after yellow fever vaccination. Study-level findings and limits: Abundant clonotypes from the bulk population could have been carried over as contaminants into FACS-sorted repertoires. Booster samples showed a return of most primary-vaccination clones (around 96% CD4, around 85% CD8).

This clonotype appeared many times. Its cognate antigen is unknown. V was trimmed by 0 bases and J by 11 bases, leaving 20 bases between them. From germline, CDR1 is GTSNPN and CDR2 SVGIG (reference sequence). This CDR3 region has 15 residues. They built TCR cDNA with 5'RACE template switching, a step that put in a universal primer site and UMIs. In TCRdb, the 5' RACE reads were re-called with MiXCR into one record per CDR3 protein. The sample contains hundreds of thousands of distinct CDR3 sequences, around 4% of which appear only once. Specimen: PBMCs, collected on the day of the yellow fever booster vaccination. The V and J genes are TRBV30 and TRBJ2-4; possible D gene TRBD2, 5 bases. This clonotype originated in a man younger than 35 who received the YFV17D yellow fever vaccine. In nucleotides, the CDR3 is TGTGCCTGGAGTGTACTAGGCGGCGTCCTTTCGCTTCAGTACTTC. This sequence encodes CAWSVLGGVLSLQYF. Full variable domain (remainder filled in from reference TRBV30 and TRBJ2-4): SQTIHQWPATLVQPVGSPLSLECTVEGTSNPNLYWYRQAAGRGLQLLFYSVGIGQISSEVPQNLSASRPQDRQFILSSKKLLLSDSGFYLCAWSVLGGVLSLQYFGAGTRLSVL.